The sequence of this T cell receptor (beta chain) was determined in a study of cytomegalovirus exposure and HLA in healthy donors. Overall study results and limits: Investigators reported some 150 TCR beta chains as tied to cytomegalovirus. That first-cohort TCR clusters tended to co-occur in the 130 or so validation repertoires was found in a later analysis. It was reportedly the case that the classifier diagnosed cytomegalovirus status with high specificity and sensitivity.

Libraries were prepared by immunoSEQ multiplex PCR; TCRdb keeps only in-frame clonotypes and omits some of them. The data contain roughly 130,000 clones, 85% to 90% of them singletons. Germline values: CDR1 DFQATT, CDR2 SNEGSKA (reference sequence). CDR3 length equals 11 residues. V was pared by 6 bases and J by 3 bases, with 9 bases between. Among the roughly 110 subjects of the validation cohort, separate from the roughly 670-subject first cohort, were the donors. Details on this clone: Its target is unknown.

This TCR was sampled from a woman in her 30s in good health and CMV-seropositive. The V and J genes are TRBV20-1 and TRBJ2-7, with D perhaps matching TRBD1 (5 bases). Material: PBMCs. The CDR3 sequence: CSANRFYEQYF. CDR3 nucleotides: TGCAGTGCCAACAGGTTCTACGAGCAGTACTTC.